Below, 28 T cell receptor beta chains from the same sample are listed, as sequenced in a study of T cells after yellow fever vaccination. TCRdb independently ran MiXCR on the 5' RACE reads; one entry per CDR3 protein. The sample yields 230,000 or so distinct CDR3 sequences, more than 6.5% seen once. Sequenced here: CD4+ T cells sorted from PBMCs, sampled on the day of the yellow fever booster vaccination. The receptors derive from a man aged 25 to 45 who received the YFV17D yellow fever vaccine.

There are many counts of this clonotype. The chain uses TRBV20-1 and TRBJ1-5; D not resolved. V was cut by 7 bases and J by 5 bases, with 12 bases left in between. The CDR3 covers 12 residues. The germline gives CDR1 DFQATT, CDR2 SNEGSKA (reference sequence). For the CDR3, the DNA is TGCAGTGTTACCCCGGACGATCAGCCCCAGCATTTT. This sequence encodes CSVTPDDQPQHF.

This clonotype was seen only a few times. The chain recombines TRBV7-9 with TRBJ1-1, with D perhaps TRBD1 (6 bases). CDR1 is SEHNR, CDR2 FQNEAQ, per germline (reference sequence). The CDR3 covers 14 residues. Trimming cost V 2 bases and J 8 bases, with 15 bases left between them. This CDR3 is CASSLLGTPGEAFF. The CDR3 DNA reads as TGTGCCAGCAGCTTACTCGGGACACCGGGGGAAGCTTTCTTT.

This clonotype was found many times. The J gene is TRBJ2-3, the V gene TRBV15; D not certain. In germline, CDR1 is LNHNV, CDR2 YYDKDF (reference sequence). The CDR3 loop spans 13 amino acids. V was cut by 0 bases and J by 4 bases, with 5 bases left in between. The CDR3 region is CATSRDPADTQYF. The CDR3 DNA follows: TGTGCCACCAGCAGAGATCCAGCAGATACGCAGTATTTT.

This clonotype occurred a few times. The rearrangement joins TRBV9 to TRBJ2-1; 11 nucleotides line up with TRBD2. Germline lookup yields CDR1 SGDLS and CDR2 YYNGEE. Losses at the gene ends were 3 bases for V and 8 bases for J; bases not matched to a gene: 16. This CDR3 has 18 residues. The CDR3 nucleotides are TGTGCCAGCAGCGGAGAGGGTAGCGGGAGGGCATCGGGGGATGAGCAGTTCTTC. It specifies CASSGEGSGRASGDEQFF.

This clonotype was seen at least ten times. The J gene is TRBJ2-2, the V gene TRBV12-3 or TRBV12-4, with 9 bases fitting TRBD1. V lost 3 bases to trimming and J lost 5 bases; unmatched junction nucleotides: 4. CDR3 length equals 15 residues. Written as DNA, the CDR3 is TGTGCCAGCAGTTTCCGACAGGGGGGGACCGGGGAGCTGTTTTTT. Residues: CASSFRQGGTGELFF.

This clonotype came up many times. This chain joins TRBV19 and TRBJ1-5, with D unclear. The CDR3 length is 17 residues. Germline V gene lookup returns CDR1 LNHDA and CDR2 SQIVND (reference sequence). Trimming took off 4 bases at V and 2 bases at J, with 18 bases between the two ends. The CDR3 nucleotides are TGTGCCAGTAGTAAAGTAGAGGGCCAAGGTGGCAATCAGCCCCAGCATTTT. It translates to CASSKVEGQGGNQPQHF.

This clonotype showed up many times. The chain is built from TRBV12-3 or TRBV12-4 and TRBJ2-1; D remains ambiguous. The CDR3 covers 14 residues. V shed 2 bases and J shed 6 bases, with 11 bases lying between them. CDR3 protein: CASSLKVVSNEQFF. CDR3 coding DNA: TGTGCCAGCAGTTTAAAGGTGGTCAGCAATGAGCAGTTCTTC.

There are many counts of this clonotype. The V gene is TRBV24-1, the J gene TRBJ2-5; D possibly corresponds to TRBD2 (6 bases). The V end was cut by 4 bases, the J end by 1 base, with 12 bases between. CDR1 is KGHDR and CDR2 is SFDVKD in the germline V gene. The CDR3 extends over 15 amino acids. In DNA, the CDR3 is TGTGCCACCAGTGACCCGGACGGGAGCCAAGAGACCCAGTACTTC. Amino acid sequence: CATSDPDGSQETQYF.

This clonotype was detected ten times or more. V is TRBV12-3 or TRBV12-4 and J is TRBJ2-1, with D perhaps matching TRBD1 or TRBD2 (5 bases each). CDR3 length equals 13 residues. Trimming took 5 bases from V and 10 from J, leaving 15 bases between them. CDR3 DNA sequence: TGTGCCAGCAGTGCTCCCGGGGCTAGCGAGCAGTTCTTC. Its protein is CASSAPGASEQFF.

In DNA, the CDR3 is TGTGCCAGCAGCTTAGGGGCCGGGACTAGCGGGCATGGGAACACCGGGGAGCTGTTTTTT. The encoded protein is CASSLGAGTSGHGNTGELFF. The gene calls are TRBV7-6 and TRBJ2-2; 12 positions match TRBD2. Germline V lookup: CDR1 SGHVS, CDR2 FNYEAQ. The CDR3 is 20 amino acids. Losses at the gene ends were 1 base for V and 1 base for J; bases not matched to a gene: 10.

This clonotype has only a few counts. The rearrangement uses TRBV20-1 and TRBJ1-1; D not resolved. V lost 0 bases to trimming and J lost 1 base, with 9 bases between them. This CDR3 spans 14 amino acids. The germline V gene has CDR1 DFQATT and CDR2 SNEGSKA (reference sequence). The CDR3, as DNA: TGCAGTGCTAGAGAGGCAGCCCCGAACACTGAAGCTTTCTTT. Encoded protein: CSAREAAPNTEAFF.

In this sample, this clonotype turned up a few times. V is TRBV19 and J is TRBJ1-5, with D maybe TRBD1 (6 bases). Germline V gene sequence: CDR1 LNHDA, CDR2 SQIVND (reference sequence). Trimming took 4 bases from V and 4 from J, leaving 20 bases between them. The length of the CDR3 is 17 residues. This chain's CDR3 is CASSSRRGARYNQPQHF. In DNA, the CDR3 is TGTGCCAGTAGTAGCCGGCGGGGGGCGAGGTATAATCAGCCCCAGCATTTT.

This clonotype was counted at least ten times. The CDR3 DNA sequence: TGTGCCAGCAGTTTCGCTGGCAAGAACACTGAAGCTTTCTTT. Its protein product is CASSFAGKNTEAFF. This chain uses TRBV12-3 or TRBV12-4 with TRBJ1-1, with D uncertain. The CDR3 contains 14 residues. Trimming took 3 bases from V and 1 from J, leaving 9 bases between them.

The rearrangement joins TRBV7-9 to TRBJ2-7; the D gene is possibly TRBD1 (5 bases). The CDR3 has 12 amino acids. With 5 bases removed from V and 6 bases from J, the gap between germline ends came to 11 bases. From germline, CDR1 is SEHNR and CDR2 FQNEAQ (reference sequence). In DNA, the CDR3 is TGTGCCAGCAGCGCTCAAGGGGCCGAGCAGTACTTC. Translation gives CASSAQGAEQYF.

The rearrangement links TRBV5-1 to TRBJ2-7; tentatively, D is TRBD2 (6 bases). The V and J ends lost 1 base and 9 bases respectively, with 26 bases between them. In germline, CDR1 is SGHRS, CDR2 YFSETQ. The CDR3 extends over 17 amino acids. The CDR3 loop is CASSLLSRRTTRSTQYF. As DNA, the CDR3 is TGCGCCAGCAGCTTGCTGAGCCGACGAACGACTAGGTCTACGCAGTACTTC.

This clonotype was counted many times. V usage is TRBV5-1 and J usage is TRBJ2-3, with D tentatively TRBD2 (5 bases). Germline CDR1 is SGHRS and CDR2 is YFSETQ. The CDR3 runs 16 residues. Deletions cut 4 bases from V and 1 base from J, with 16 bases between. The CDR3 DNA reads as TGCGCCAGCAGCCGGGGTCATTCTCTTGGCACAGATACGCAGTATTTT. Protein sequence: CASSRGHSLGTDTQYF.

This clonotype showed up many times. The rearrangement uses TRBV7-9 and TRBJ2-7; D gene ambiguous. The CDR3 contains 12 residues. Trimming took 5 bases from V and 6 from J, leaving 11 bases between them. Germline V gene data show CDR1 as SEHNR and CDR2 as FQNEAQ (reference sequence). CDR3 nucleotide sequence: TGTGCCAGCAGCCCAATCAGTGGCGAGCAGTACTTC. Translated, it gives CASSPISGEQYF.

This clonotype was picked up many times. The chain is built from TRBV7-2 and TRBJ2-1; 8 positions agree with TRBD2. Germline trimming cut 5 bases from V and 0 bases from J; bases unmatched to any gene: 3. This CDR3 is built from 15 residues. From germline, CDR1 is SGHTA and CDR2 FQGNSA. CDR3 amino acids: CASSESGSSYNEQFF. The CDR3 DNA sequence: TGTGCCAGCAGCGAAAGCGGGAGCTCCTACAATGAGCAGTTCTTC.

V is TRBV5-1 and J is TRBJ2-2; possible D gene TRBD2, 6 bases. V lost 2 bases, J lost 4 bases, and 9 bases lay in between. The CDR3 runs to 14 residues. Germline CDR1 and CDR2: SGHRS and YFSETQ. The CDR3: CASSFRESTGELFF. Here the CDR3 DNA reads TGCGCCAGCAGCTTCCGGGAGTCCACCGGGGAGCTGTTTTTT.

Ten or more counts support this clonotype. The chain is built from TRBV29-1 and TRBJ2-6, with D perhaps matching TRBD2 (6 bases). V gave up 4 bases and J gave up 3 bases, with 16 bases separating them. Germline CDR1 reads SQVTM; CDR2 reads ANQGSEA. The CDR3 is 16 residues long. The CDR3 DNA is TGCAGCGTTGTCGGGAGAGGGGCCGGTGGGGCCAACGTCCTGACTTTC. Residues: CSVVGRGAGGANVLTF. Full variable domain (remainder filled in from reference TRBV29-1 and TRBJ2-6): SAVISQKPSRDICQRGTSLTIQCQVDSQVTMMFWYRQQPGQSLTLIATANQGSEATYESGFVIDKFPISRPNLTFSTLTVSNMSPEDSSIYLCSVVGRGAGGANVLTFGAGSRLTVL.

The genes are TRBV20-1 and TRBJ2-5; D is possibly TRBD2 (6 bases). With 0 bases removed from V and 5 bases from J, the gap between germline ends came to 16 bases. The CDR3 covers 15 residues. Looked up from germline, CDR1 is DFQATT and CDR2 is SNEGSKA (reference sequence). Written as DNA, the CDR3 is TGCAGTGCTAGAGATAGCGGCCGGACCAGGGAGACCCAGTACTTC. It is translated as CSARDSGRTRETQYF.

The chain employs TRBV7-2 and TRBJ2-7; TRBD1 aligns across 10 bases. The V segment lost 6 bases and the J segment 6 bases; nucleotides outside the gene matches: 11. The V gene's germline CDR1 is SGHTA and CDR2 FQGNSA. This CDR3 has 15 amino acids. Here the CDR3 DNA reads TGTGCCAGCAGTTACCGCCGGGACAGGGGCCTCGAGCAGTACTTC. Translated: CASSYRRDRGLEQYF. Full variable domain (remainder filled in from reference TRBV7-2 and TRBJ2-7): GAGVSQSPSNKVTEKGKDVELRCDPISGHTALYWYRQSLGQGLEFLIYFQGNSAPDKSGLPSDRFSAERTGGSVSTLTIQRTQQEDSAVYLCASSYRRDRGLEQYFGPGTRLTVT.

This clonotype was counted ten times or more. The CDR3 nucleotides are TGCGCCAGCAGCCTATTTCAGGGTAACGGGGCCAACGTCCTGACTTTC. It is translated as CASSLFQGNGANVLTF. V gene TRBV4-1 combines with J gene TRBJ2-6; a weak D match, TRBD1 (5 bases). The V and J ends lost 4 bases and 4 bases respectively, with 14 bases between them. Germline V lookup: CDR1 MGHRA, CDR2 YSYEKL. The CDR3 has 16 amino acids.

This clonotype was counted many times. The CDR3 spells CASRSEVNTGELFF. CDR3 DNA: TGTGCCAGCAGGTCCGAAGTTAACACCGGGGAGCTGTTTTTT. The chain employs TRBV9 and TRBJ2-2; no firm D call. This CDR3 is 14 amino acids long. The V end was cut by 5 bases, the J end by 2 bases, with 10 bases between. Per the germline V gene, CDR1 is SGDLS and CDR2 is YYNGEE.

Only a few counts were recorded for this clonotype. The CDR3 DNA sequence: TGTGCCAGCAGTTTGCCGGGAGGCCGGCAGTATTTT. Translated, it gives CASSLPGGRQYF. The genes are TRBV28 and TRBJ2-3; 7 bases fit TRBD2. CDR1 is MDHEN and CDR2 is SYDVKM in the germline V gene. Trimming removed 3 bases from V and 11 bases from J; junction bases left unmatched: 5. This CDR3 contains 12 residues.

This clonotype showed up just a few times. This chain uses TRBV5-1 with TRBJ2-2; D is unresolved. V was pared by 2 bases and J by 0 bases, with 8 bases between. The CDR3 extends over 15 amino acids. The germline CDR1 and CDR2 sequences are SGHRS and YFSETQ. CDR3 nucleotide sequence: TGCGCCAGCAGCTTCGATACACCGAACACCGGGGAGCTGTTTTTT. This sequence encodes CASSFDTPNTGELFF. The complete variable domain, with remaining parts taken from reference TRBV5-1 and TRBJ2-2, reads KAGVTQTPRYLIKTRGQQVTLSCSPISGHRSVSWYQQTPGQGLQFLFEYFSETQRNKGNFPGRFSGRQFSNSRSEMNVSTLELGDSALYLCASSFDTPNTGELFFGEGSRLTVL.

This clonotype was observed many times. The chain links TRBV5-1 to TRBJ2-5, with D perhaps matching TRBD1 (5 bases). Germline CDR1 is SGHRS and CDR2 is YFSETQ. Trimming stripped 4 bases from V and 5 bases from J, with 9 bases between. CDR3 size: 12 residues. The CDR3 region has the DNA TGCGCCAGCAGCCGGACAAGTGAGACCCAGTACTTC. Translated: CASSRTSETQYF.

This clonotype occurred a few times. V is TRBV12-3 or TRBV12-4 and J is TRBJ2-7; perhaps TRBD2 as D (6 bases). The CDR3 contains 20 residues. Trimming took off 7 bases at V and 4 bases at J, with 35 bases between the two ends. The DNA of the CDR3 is TGTGCCAGCACCTCCGCCCCGGGCTCCCTAAACCGGCGGGAAGGTTACGAGCAGTACTTC. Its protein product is CASTSAPGSLNRREGYEQYF.